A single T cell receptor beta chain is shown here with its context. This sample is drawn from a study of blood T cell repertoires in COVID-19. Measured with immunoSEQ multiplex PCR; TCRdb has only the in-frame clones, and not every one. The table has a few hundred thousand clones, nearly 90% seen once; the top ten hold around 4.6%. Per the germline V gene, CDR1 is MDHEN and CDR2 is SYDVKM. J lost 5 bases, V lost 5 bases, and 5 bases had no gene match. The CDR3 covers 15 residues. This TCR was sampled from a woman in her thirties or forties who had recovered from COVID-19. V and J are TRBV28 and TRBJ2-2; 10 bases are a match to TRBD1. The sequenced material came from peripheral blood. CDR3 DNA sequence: TGTGCCAGCAGTCCGCCGGGACAGGGGACCGGGGAGCTGTTTTTT. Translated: CASSPPGQGTGELFF. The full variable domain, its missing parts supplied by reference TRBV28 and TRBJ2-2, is DVKVTQSSRYLVKRTGEKVFLECVQDMDHENMFWYRQDPGLGLRLIYFSYDVKMKEKGDIPEGYSVSREKKERFSLILESASTNQTSMYLCASSPPGQGTGELFFGEGSRLTVL.